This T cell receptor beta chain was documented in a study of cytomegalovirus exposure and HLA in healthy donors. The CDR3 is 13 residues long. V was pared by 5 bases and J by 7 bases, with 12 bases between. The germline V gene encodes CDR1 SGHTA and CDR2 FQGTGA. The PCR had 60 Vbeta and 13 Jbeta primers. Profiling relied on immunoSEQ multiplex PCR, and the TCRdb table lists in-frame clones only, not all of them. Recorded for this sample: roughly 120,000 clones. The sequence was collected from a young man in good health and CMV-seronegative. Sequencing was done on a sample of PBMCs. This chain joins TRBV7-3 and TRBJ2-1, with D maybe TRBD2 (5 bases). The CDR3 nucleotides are TGTGCCAGCAGCCCCGGTTCGGGGAATGAGCAGTTCTTC. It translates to CASSPGSGNEQFF.